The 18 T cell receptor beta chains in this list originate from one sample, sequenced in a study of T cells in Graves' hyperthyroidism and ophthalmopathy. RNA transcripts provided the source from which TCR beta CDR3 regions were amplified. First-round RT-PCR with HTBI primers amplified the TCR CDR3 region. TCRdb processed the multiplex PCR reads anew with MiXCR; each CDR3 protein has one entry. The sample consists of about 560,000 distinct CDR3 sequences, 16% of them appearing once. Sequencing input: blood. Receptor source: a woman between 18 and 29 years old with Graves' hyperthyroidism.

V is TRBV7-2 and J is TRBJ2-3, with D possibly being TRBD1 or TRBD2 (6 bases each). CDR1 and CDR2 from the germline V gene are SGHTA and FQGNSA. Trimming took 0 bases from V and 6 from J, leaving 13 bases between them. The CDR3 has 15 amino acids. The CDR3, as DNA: TGTGCCAGCAGCTTAGCCGGGGGCGAGTTTGATACGCAGTATTTT. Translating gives CASSLAGGEFDTQYF.

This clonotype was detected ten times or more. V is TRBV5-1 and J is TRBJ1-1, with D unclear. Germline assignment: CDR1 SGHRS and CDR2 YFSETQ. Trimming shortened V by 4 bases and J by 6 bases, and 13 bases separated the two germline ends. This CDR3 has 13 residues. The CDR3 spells CASSGAGKAEAFF. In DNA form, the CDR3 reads TGCGCCAGCAGCGGAGCGGGGAAAGCTGAAGCTTTCTTT.

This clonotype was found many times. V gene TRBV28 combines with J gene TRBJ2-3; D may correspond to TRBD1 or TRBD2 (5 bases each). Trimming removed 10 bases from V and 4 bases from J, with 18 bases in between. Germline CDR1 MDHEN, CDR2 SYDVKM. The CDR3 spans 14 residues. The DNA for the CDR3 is TGTGCCACCGGGGACCCAAACGAATCAGATACGCAGTATTTT. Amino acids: CATGDPNESDTQYF.

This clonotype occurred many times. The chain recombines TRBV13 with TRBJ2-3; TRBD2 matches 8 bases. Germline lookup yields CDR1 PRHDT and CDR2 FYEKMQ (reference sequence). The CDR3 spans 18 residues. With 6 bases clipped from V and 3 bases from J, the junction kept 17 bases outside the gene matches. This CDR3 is CASRRKKKSGRETDTQYF. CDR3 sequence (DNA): TGTGCCAGCAGGCGGAAGAAAAAAAGCGGGAGAGAAACAGATACGCAGTATTTT.

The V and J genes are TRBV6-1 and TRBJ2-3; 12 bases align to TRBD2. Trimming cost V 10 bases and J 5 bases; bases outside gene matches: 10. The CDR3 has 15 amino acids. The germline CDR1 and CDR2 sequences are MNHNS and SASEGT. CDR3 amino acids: CATSDRTSGEDTQYF. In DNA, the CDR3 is TGTGCCACCTCAGATAGGACTAGCGGGGAAGATACGCAGTATTTT.

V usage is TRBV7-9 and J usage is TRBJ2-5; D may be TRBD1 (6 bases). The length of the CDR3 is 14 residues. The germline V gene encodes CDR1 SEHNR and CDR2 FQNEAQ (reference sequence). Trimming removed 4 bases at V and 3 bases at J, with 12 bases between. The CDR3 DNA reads TGTGCCAGCAGCTCAGACAGGAGGAAAGAGACCCAGTACTTC. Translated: CASSSDRRKETQYF. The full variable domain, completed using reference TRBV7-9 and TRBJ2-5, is DTGVSQNPRHKITKRGQNVTFRCDPISEHNRLYWYRQTLGQGPEFLTYFQNEAQLEKSRLLSDRFSAERPKGSFSTLEIQRTEQGDSAMYLCASSSDRRKETQYFGPGTRLLVL.

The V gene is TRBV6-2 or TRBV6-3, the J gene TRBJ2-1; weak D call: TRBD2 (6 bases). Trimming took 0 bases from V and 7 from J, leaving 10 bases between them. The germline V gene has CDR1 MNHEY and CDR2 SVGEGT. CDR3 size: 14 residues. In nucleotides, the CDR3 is TGTGCCAGCAGTTACTCGATTCTAGCGAATGAGCAGTTCTTC. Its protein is CASSYSILANEQFF.

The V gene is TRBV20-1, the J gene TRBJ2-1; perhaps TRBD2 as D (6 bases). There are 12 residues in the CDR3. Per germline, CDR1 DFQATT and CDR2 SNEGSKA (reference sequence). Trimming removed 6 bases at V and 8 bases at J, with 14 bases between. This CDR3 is CSATSQRHEQFF. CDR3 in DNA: TGCAGTGCGACTAGTCAGCGGCATGAGCAGTTCTTC.

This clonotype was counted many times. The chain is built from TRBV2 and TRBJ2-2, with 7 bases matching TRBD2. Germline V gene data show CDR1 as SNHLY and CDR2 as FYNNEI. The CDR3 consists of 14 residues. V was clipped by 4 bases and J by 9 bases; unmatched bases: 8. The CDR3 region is CASSVGLAERELFF. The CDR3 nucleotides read TGTGCCAGCAGTGTGGGGCTAGCGGAAAGGGAGCTGTTTTTT.

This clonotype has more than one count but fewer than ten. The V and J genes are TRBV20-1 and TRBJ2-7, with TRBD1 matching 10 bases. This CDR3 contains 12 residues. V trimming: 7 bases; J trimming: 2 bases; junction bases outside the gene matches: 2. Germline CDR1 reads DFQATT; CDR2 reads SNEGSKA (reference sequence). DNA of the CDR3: TGCAGTGGGACAGGGGGAACCTACGAGCAGTACTTC. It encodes CSGTGGTYEQYF.

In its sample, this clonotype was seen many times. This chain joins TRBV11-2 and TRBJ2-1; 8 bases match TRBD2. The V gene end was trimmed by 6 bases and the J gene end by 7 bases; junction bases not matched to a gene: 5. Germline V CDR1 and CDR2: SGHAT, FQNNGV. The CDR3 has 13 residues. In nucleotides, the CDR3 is TGTGCCAGCAGGGTTAAGCGGGAGAATGAGCAGTTCTTC. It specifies CASRVKRENEQFF.

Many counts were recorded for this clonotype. The CDR3, as DNA: TGCAGTGCTTACTCGGACAGCACAGATACGCAGTATTTT. It specifies CSAYSDSTDTQYF. V gene TRBV20-1 combines with J gene TRBJ2-3; D call uncertain. With 5 bases removed from V and 0 bases from J, the gap between germline ends came to 9 bases. Per germline, CDR1 DFQATT and CDR2 SNEGSKA (reference sequence). This CDR3 comprises 13 residues.

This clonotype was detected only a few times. As DNA, the CDR3 is TGTGCCAGCAGCTTACCCCCCGGGGGGTTGTGGAATGAGCAGTTCTTC. It yields the protein CASSLPPGGLWNEQFF. This chain links TRBV11-2 with TRBJ2-1; 7 bases fit TRBD2. After removal of 2 bases from V and 7 bases from J, the junction contained 11 bases not matched to a gene. Germline V gives CDR1 SGHAT, CDR2 FQNNGV. The CDR3 is made up of 16 amino acids.

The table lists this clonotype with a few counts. CDR3: CASSLNQGAGKNIQYF. The CDR3 nucleotides read TGCGCCAGCAGCTTGAATCAGGGGGCTGGCAAAAACATTCAGTACTTC. The chain has TRBV5-1 and TRBJ2-4; 8 bases agree with TRBD1. CDR1 is SGHRS and CDR2 is YFSETQ in the germline V gene. The CDR3 is made up of 16 amino acids. Trimming cost V 1 base and J 3 bases; bases outside gene matches: 6.

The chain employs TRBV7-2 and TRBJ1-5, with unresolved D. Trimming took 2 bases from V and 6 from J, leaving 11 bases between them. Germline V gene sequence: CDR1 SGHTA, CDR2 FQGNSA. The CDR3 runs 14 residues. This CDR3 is CASSLSRRGQPQHF. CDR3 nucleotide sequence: TGTGCCAGCAGCTTATCCAGGCGAGGTCAGCCCCAGCATTTT. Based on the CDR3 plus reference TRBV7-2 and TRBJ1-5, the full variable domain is GAGVSQSPSNKVTEKGKDVELRCDPISGHTALYWYRQSLGQGLEFLIYFQGNSAPDKSGLPSDRFSAERTGGSVSTLTIQRTQQEDSAVYLCASSLSRRGQPQHFGDGTRLSIL.

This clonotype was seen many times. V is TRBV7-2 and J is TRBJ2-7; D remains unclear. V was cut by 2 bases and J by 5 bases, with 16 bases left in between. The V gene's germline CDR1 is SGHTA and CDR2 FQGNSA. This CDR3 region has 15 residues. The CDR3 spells CASSLLATSGHEQYF. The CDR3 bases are TGTGCCAGCAGCTTATTGGCTACCTCTGGCCACGAGCAGTACTTC.

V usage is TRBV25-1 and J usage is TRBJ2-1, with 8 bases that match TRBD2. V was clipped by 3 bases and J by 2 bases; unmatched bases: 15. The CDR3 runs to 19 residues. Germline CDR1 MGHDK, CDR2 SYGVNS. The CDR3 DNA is TGTGCCAGCAGTGACAAGGCGGCTAGCGGGTCCCGGACCTACAATGAGCAGTTCTTC. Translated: CASSDKAASGSRTYNEQFF.

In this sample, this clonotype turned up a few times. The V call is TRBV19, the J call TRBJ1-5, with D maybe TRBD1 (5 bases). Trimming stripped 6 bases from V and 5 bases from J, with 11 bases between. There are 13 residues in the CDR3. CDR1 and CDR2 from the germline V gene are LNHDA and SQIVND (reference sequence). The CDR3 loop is CASRWGTDQPQHF. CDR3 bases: TGTGCCAGTAGATGGGGGACGGATCAGCCCCAGCATTTT.